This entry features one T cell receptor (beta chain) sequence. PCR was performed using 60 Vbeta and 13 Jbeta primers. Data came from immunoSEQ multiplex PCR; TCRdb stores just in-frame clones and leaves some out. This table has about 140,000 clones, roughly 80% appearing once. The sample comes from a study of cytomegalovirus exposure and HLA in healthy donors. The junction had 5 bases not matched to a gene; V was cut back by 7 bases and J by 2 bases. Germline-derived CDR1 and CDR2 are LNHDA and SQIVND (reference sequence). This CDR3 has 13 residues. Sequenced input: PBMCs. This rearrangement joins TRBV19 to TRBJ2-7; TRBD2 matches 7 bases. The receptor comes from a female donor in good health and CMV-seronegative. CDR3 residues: CASMGGGPYEQYF. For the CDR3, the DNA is TGTGCCAGTATGGGGGGGGGTCCCTACGAGCAGTACTTC.